A selection of T cell receptor beta chains follows, all from one sample in a study of PD-L1 blockade in urothelial cancer. TCRdb's table, derived via immunoSEQ multiplex PCR, lists solely in-frame clones and lacks some. Of fewer than 45,000 clones detected, approximately 82% appear once; the ten largest clones hold roughly 3.1%. The material was PBMCs, obtained around atezolizumab (anti-PD-L1) treatment. Receptors originate from an older man with urothelial cancer. The CDR3 runs from the conserved cysteine through the conserved F or W. Each record gives: D gene, J gene, V gene, clone size, CDR3 DNA, CDR3 protein. D genes are given only for firm matches. Clone size appears in some rows only: once, few, many, or a class for an expanded clone.

>TRBD2|TRBJ2-3|TRBV29-1|NA
TGCAGCGACAGCGGACTAGCGGGGGGAGATACGCAGTATTTT
CSDSGLAGGDTQYF
>TRBD2|TRBJ2-7|TRBV5-8|few
TGTGCCAGCAGCTTGAGACTAGCGTCCCACGAGCAGTACTTC
CASSLRLASHEQYF
>NA|TRBJ2-7|TRBV6-5|NA
TGTGCCAGCAGTTACGATTCAGGATCCTACGAGCAGTACTTC
CASSYDSGSYEQYF
>NA|TRBJ2-1|TRBV6-5|NA
TGTGCCAGCAGTTGGGGGGATCGGCAGGAGGTTAATGAGCAGTTCTTC
CASSWGDRQEVNEQFF
>TRBD1|TRBJ2-7|TRBV2|NA
TGTGCCAGCAGGGGCAGGGGGCACTCCTACGAGCAGTACTTC
CASRGRGHSYEQYF
>TRBD2|TRBJ2-7|TRBV5-1|NA
TGCGCCAGCAGCCAAAGCGGGGATCGCGAGCAGTACTTC
CASSQSGDREQYF
>NA|TRBJ1-2|TRBV18|few
TGTGCCAGCTCACCAATGCCGGTTAACTATGGCTACACCTTC
CASSPMPVNYGYTF
>TRBD2|TRBJ2-5|TRBV11-2|NA
TGTGCCAGCAGCTTAGGGCTAGCGGGAGGGCCGGAGGAGACCCAGTACTTC
CASSLGLAGGPEETQYF
>TRBD1|TRBJ1-1|TRBV4-1|NA
TGCGCCAGCAGCCATGGGAGACAGGGGGCAACGAATATCGACACTGAAGCTTTCTTT
CASSHGRQGATNIDTEAFF
>TRBD2|TRBJ2-3|TRBV18|NA
TGTGCCAGCTCCCTTTTCGAAAGGGGAGGGATAGATACGCAGTATTTT
CASSLFERGGIDTQYF
>TRBD1|TRBJ1-5|TRBV19|once
TGTGCCAGTAGTGCACGACAGGGTAGGAACAATCAGCCCCAGCATTTT
CASSARQGRNNQPQHF
>TRBD2|TRBJ2-5|TRBV19|NA
TGTGCCAGTAGTCCCCGGCTAGCGGGGGCCACCCAAGAGACCCAGTACTTC
CASSPRLAGATQETQYF
>NA|TRBJ2-3|TRBV10-3|NA
TGTGCCATCACCGAGGCCTCCCTAGGTAATACGCAGTATTTT
CAITEASLGNTQYF
>TRBD1|TRBJ2-1|TRBV11-2|once
TGTGCCAGCAGCGCATTTCTAGGGGGCCTTGGTGAGCAGTTCTTC
CASSAFLGGLGEQFF
>TRBD2|TRBJ2-3|TRBV7-3|once
TGTGCCAGCAGCTTAAGCGGGGGGGCAGATACGCAGTATTTT
CASSLSGGADTQYF
>TRBD2|TRBJ2-1|TRBV5-1|NA
TGCGCCAGCAGCGTTTCCGGGACTAGCGGGAACGAGCAGTTCTTC
CASSVSGTSGNEQFF
>TRBD2|TRBJ2-7|TRBV14|NA
TGTGCCAGCAGCCAGACTAGCGGTCCCTACGAGCAGTACTTC
CASSQTSGPYEQYF
>NA|TRBJ1-1|TRBV11-2|NA
TGTGCCAGCAGCTTAGGGCTGAACACTGAAGCTTTCTTT
CASSLGLNTEAFF
>NA|TRBJ1-2|TRBV29-1|few
TGCAGCGTTATGACAGACGCCGGGCTTAGCTATGGCTACACCTTC
CSVMTDAGLSYGYTF
>TRBD2|TRBJ2-1|TRBV7-3|NA
TGTGCCAGCAGCTATACTAGGACTAGCGGAGACTACAATGAGCAGTTCTTC
CASSYTRTSGDYNEQFF
>TRBD1|TRBJ1-1|TRBV28|NA
TGTGCCAGCAGTACTCAGGGGACAGGAACTGAAGCTTTCTTT
CASSTQGTGTEAFF
>TRBD2|TRBJ2-1|TRBV14|few
TGTGCCAGCAGCCGGGCAGTAGCGGGGGGGAATGAGCAGTTCTTC
CASSRAVAGGNEQFF
>TRBD1|TRBJ2-7|TRBV7-9|NA
TGTGCCAGCAGCCTCCGGACAGGGGGCATATACGAGCAGTACTTC
CASSLRTGGIYEQYF
>NA|TRBJ1-1|TRBV4-2|NA
TGTGCCAGCAGCCAAGGCGGGGGCCGGGGTCAGCGCACTGAAGCTTTCTTT
CASSQGGGRGQRTEAFF
>TRBD2|TRBJ2-5|TRBV6-5|NA
TGTGCCAGCAAGGCGGGGGGGCGAGAGACCCAGTACTTC
CASKAGGRETQYF
>NA|TRBJ2-2|TRBV4-1|NA
TGCGCCAGCAGCCAACCCTTATCCACCGGGGAGCTGTTTTTT
CASSQPLSTGELFF
>TRBD2|TRBJ2-1|TRBV5-4|once
TGTGCCAGCAGCTTGGGTCGTAGCGGGAGAGGCAATGAGCAGTTCTTC
CASSLGRSGRGNEQFF
>TRBD1|TRBJ2-7|TRBV28|NA
TGTGCCAGCAGTTTTGGGACAGGGATGCACGAGCAGTACTTC
CASSFGTGMHEQYF
>TRBD2|TRBJ2-7|TRBV28|NA
TGTGCCAGCAGTCCCGGACTAGCGGGAGGGCCTTACGAGCAGTACTTC
CASSPGLAGGPYEQYF
>TRBD1|TRBJ2-1|TRBV15|NA
TGTGCCACCAGCAGAGTGACAGGGAGAGGGAATGAGCAGTTCTTC
CATSRVTGRGNEQFF
>NA|TRBJ2-3|TRBV20-1|NA
TGCAGTGCCCCTCCAGATACGCAGTATTTT
CSAPPDTQYF
>NA|TRBJ2-7|TRBV2|NA
TGTGCCAGCAGTCATCTAGTATACGAGCAGTACTTC
CASSHLVYEQYF
>NA|TRBJ2-7|TRBV18|few
TGTGCCAGCTCTCTCAGGGGCACCTACGAGCAGTACTTC
CASSLRGTYEQYF
>NA|TRBJ2-7|TRBV28|NA
TGTGCCAGCAGTTCCCAGGCGCAGGGGCCTTACGACGAGCAGTACTTC
CASSSQAQGPYDEQYF
>NA|TRBJ2-7|TRBV4-1|NA
TGCGCCAGCAGCCAAGATTGGAGCTACGAGCAGTACTTC
CASSQDWSYEQYF
>NA|TRBJ1-5|TRBV5-1|NA
TGCGCCAGCAGAGGGGGAAGCAATCAGCCCCAGCATTTT
CASRGGSNQPQHF
>TRBD2|TRBJ2-1|TRBV18|NA
TGTGCCAGCTCAAGGACTAGCGGGGTGGAGGAGCAGTTCTTC
CASSRTSGVEEQFF
>NA|TRBJ2-3|TRBV11-3|once
TGTGCCAGCAGCTTATACTACGGGGGCACAGATACGCAGTATTTT
CASSLYYGGTDTQYF
>TRBD1|TRBJ2-1|TRBV5-1|NA
TGCGCCAGCAGCTTGGGGGGACAGGCGCATGAGCAGTTCTTC
CASSLGGQAHEQFF
>NA|TRBJ1-6|TRBV4-3|medium-sized
TGCGCCAGCAGCCAAGATCTGGGGGCGAGTTCACCCCTCCACTTT
CASSQDLGASSPLHF
>NA|TRBJ1-4|TRBV30|once
TGTGCCTGGAGTTCGCCGGGGGTTGGAGGGGAAAAACTGTTTTTT
CAWSSPGVGGEKLFF
>NA|TRBJ2-1|TRBV5-1|NA
TGCGCCAGCAGCTTCTGGGGTGAGGGCAATGAGCAGTTCTTC
CASSFWGEGNEQFF
>NA|TRBJ2-3|TRBV7-9|NA
TGTGCCAGCAGCTTAAAGGGGAACACAGATACGCAGTATTTT
CASSLKGNTDTQYF
>TRBD1|TRBJ1-5|TRBV5-8|NA
TGTGCCAGCAGCCGGGGACAGGTGAATCAGCCCCAGCATTTT
CASSRGQVNQPQHF
>NA|TRBJ2-6|TRBV7-2|NA
TGTGCCAGCAGACACCTGACAGGTGCCGCTCTCGGGGCCAACGTCCTGACTTTC
CASRHLTGAALGANVLTF
>NA|TRBJ1-3|TRBV5-1|NA
TGCGCCAGCAGTTCCGACGGGAGCTCTGGAAACACCATATATTTT
CASSSDGSSGNTIYF
>TRBD1|TRBJ1-2|TRBV6-6|NA
TGTGCCAGCAGCCCTGACAGGGGGGGCGGCTACACCTTC
CASSPDRGGGYTF
>TRBD1|TRBJ1-1|TRBV28|NA
TGTGCCAGCAGTCAAGAGGACAGGTGGGAAGCTTTCTTT
CASSQEDRWEAFF
>NA|TRBJ1-4|TRBV5-1|NA
TGCGCCAGCAGCGACCCCGGGGGTGCGAATGAAAAACTGTTTTTT
CASSDPGGANEKLFF
>TRBD2|TRBJ2-3|TRBV4-2|NA
TGTGCCAGCAGCCATGCGGGAGGGGGGAACCCGAGCACAGATACGCAGTATTTT
CASSHAGGGNPSTDTQYF
>NA|TRBJ1-1|TRBV13|NA
TGTGCCAGCACCCGAACAGTATATAACACTGAAGCTTTCTTT
CASTRTVYNTEAFF
>NA|TRBJ2-1|TRBV6-1|NA
TGTGCCAGCAGTGAAAGGGGGTCAGCCTCCTACAATGAGCAGTTCTTC
CASSERGSASYNEQFF
>TRBD2|TRBJ2-1|TRBV30|NA
TGTGCCTGGAGTCCCAATACGTCATCGGGACTAGCGTCTGACTTCAATGAGCAGTTCTTC
CAWSPNTSSGLASDFNEQFF
>TRBD1|TRBJ1-2|TRBV6-5|NA
TGTGCCAGCAGTTACGACAGGGGGGACTATGGCTACACCTTC
CASSYDRGDYGYTF
>TRBD1|TRBJ2-3|TRBV9|NA
TGTGCCAGCAGTGTACTTACAGGGGGGACAGATACGCAGTATTTT
CASSVLTGGTDTQYF
>NA|TRBJ1-2|TRBV6-6|NA
TGTGCCAGCAGTTACGGGCAGGTGCGGGATGGCTACACCTTC
CASSYGQVRDGYTF